The 8 T cell receptor beta chains listed next were all sequenced from one sample in a study of T cell changes during pregnancy in multiple sclerosis. Data came from immunoSEQ multiplex PCR; TCRdb stores just in-frame clones and leaves some out. The profile shows roughly 30,000 clones, more than 70% of them singletons. This material consisted of CD8+ T cells from peripheral blood mononuclear cells, taken after pregnancy. These receptors originate from a female donor with multiple sclerosis, enrolled in a pregnancy study.

This chain joins TRBV6-1 and TRBJ2-3; 12 bases match TRBD2. Looked up from germline, CDR1 is MNHNS and CDR2 is SASEGT. This CDR3 region has 15 residues. V dropped 2 bases and J dropped 4; count of bases not matched to a gene: 1. CDR3 coding DNA: TGTGCCAGCAGTGAACTAGCGGGAGGGGCAGATACGCAGTATTTT. This sequence encodes CASSELAGGADTQYF.

The V call is TRBV4-3, the J call TRBJ2-7, with D possibly TRBD1 on 5 matching bases. The ends were cut back, 2 bases at V and 1 base at J, with 12 bases in the middle. The CDR3 has 15 amino acids. Germline V CDR1 and CDR2: LGHNA, YSLEER. The CDR3 DNA reads TGCGCCAGCAGCCAATCTCCGGACACGTCCTACGAGCAGTACTTC. Translation gives CASSQSPDTSYEQYF.

The V gene is TRBV7-2, the J gene TRBJ2-7, with 7 bases aligning to TRBD1. Germline trimming cut 5 bases from V and 2 bases from J; bases unmatched to any gene: 9. Germline assignment: CDR1 SGHTA and CDR2 FQGNSA. The CDR3 consists of 15 residues. CDR3 sequence reads: CASSPTGQVAYEQYF. CDR3 DNA: TGTGCCAGCAGCCCCACCGGACAGGTCGCCTACGAGCAGTACTTC.

The V call is TRBV4-1, the J call TRBJ2-2; 7 bases line up with TRBD1. The CDR3 contains 16 residues. J gave up 3 bases and V 4 bases, and 8 bases lay outside the gene matches. Germline CDR1 and CDR2: MGHRA and YSYEKL. This chain's CDR3 is CASSPRKDRDTGELFF. CDR3 DNA: TGCGCCAGCAGCCCGAGAAAAGACAGGGACACCGGGGAGCTGTTTTTT.

The chain is built from TRBV10-2 and TRBJ1-2; possible D gene TRBD1, 6 bases. V gave up 2 bases and J gave up 2 bases, with 9 bases separating them. Looked up from germline, CDR1 is WSHSY and CDR2 is SAAADI. CDR3 size: 14 residues. CDR3 sequence (DNA): TGCGCCAGCAGTGAGGAGGGACAAAACTATGGCTACACCTTC. Its protein product is CASSEEGQNYGYTF.

The rearrangement links TRBV5-6 to TRBJ2-1, with 7 bases identical to TRBD2. With V trimmed by 4 bases and J by 6 bases, 10 bases remained unmatched. The CDR3 consists of 15 residues. The germline V gene encodes CDR1 SGHDT and CDR2 YYEEEE. The CDR3 sequence: CASSPRTSGGNEQFF. CDR3 bases: TGTGCCAGCAGCCCCAGGACTTCGGGGGGCAATGAGCAGTTCTTC.

The J gene is TRBJ2-1, the V gene TRBV7-3, with D possibly TRBD1 on 6 matching bases. V lost 0 bases and J lost 0, with 9 bases in between. CDR3 length equals 16 residues. Per germline, CDR1 SGHTA and CDR2 FQGTGA. CDR3 sequence: CASSLTGTPSYNEQFF. The CDR3 DNA follows: TGTGCCAGCAGCTTAACCGGGACACCCTCCTACAATGAGCAGTTCTTC.

The J gene is TRBJ2-7, the V gene TRBV7-9; possible D gene TRBD1, 6 bases. This CDR3 has 15 amino acids. From germline, CDR1 is SEHNR and CDR2 FQNEAQ (reference sequence). V was clipped by 4 bases and J by 0 bases, with 13 bases between them. The CDR3 sequence is CASSSPGTTSYEQYF. CDR3 DNA: TGTGCCAGCAGCTCCCCCGGGACAACCTCCTACGAGCAGTACTTC.